Below, 10 T cell receptor beta chains from the same sample are listed, as sequenced in a study of radiation and T cells in renal cell carcinoma. Using immunoSEQ multiplex PCR, the repertoire was profiled, and TCRdb retains in-frame clones only, with some absent. Here the sample spans about 62,000 clones, approximately 80% being singletons. The time point here: blood 4 weeks post-SBRT, at nephrectomy. Regarding treatment: 15 Gy SBRT to primary tumor, nephrectomy 4 weeks later. Sequenced here: blood, sampled from a patient whose treatment included radiotherapy and nephrectomy. All receptors derive from a man aged 55-75 years with renal cell carcinoma.

The J gene is TRBJ2-1, the V gene TRBV20-1; no clear D. V shed 5 bases and J shed 6 bases, with 8 bases lying between them. The CDR3 totals 11 residues. Germline lookup yields CDR1 DFQATT and CDR2 SNEGSKA (reference sequence). The CDR3 loop reads CSALLGNEQFF. The CDR3 region has the DNA TGCAGTGCTCTTCTGGGCAATGAGCAGTTCTTC.

The chain has TRBV6-5 and TRBJ1-2; tentatively, D is TRBD1 (5 bases). Germline-derived CDR1 and CDR2 are MNHEY and SVGAGI. The CDR3 loop spans 13 amino acids. Trimming cost V 6 bases and J 2 bases, with 10 bases left between them. The CDR3 spells CASRLRQNYGYTF. CDR3 in DNA: TGTGCCAGCAGACTACGACAGAACTATGGCTACACCTTC.

V usage is TRBV5-5 and J usage is TRBJ2-5; D gene unclear. The CDR3 consists of 11 residues. V shed 1 base and J shed 5 bases, with 3 bases lying between them. Germline CDR1 is SGHKS and CDR2 is YYEKEE (reference sequence). This chain's CDR3 is CASSLIETQYF. In nucleotides, the CDR3 is TGTGCCAGCAGCTTGATCGAGACCCAGTACTTC.

The chain is built from TRBV15 and TRBJ1-1; D unresolved. The germline V gene encodes CDR1 LNHNV and CDR2 YYDKDF (reference sequence). This CDR3 is 13 amino acids long. Trimming removed 5 bases at V and 0 bases at J, with 7 bases between. The CDR3 nucleotides read TGTGCCACCAGCGGGTCCCTGAACACTGAAGCTTTCTTT. This gives the protein CATSGSLNTEAFF.

In its sample, this clone was seen once. The chain couples TRBV13 to TRBJ1-3, with D perhaps matching TRBD1 (5 bases). Germline values: CDR1 PRHDT, CDR2 FYEKMQ (reference sequence). This CDR3 comprises 17 residues. Trimming removed 0 bases at V and 1 base at J, with 13 bases between. The DNA of the CDR3 is TGTGCCAGCAGCTTAGGGAGAGCAGGGCGTTCTGGAAACACCATATATTTT. Its translation is CASSLGRAGRSGNTIYF.

The chain employs TRBV27 and TRBJ1-2; 7 nucleotides match TRBD1. The germline V gene encodes CDR1 MNHEY and CDR2 SMNVEV (reference sequence). CDR3 length equals 15 residues. The junction had 5 bases not matched to a gene; V was cut back by 3 bases and J by 1 base. CDR3 DNA: TGTGCCAGCAGTTTCTTCAGGGGGGATAACTATGGCTACACCTTC. It codes for CASSFFRGDNYGYTF.

Note on this clone: Other DNA sequences in this specimen translate into the identical CDR3. The chain has TRBV6-6 and TRBJ2-3; the D is unclear. Trimming left V 2 bases short and J 6 bases short, with 6 bases between. Germline CDR1 and CDR2: MNHNY and SVGAGI (reference sequence). The CDR3 runs 12 residues. CDR3 residues: CASSYPEDTQYF. The CDR3 DNA reads as TGTGCCAGCAGTTACCCCGAGGATACGCAGTATTTT.

Only one count was recorded for this clone. The chain uses TRBV19 and TRBJ1-2; TRBD1 agrees at 7 bases. The junction had 6 bases not matched to a gene; V was cut back by 5 bases and J by 0 bases. The germline gives CDR1 LNHDA, CDR2 SQIVND (reference sequence). The CDR3 runs 15 residues. The CDR3 DNA reads TGTGCCAGTAGTCGGGGGACAGCTACTAACTATGGCTACACCTTC. Protein sequence: CASSRGTATNYGYTF.

The chain carries TRBV7-9 and TRBJ2-7, with D perhaps matching TRBD1 (6 bases). The CDR3 totals 16 residues. Germline V CDR1 and CDR2: SEHNR, FQNEAQ (reference sequence). V was shortened by 5 bases and J by 3 bases, with 20 bases between the two germline ends. For the CDR3, the DNA is TGTGCCAGCAGCCCGGACCCACCGGGACACCTCTACGAGCAGTACGTC. Its protein is CASSPDPPGHLYEQYV.

The J gene is TRBJ2-7, the V gene TRBV10-3; 9 positions agree with TRBD1. The CDR3 has 14 residues. Germline CDR1 and CDR2: ENHRY and SYGVKD. V was clipped by 6 bases and J by 2 bases; unmatched bases: 5. CDR3 protein: CAIRSTGGAYEQYF. The CDR3 nucleotides read TGTGCCATCAGATCGACAGGGGGAGCCTACGAGCAGTACTTC.